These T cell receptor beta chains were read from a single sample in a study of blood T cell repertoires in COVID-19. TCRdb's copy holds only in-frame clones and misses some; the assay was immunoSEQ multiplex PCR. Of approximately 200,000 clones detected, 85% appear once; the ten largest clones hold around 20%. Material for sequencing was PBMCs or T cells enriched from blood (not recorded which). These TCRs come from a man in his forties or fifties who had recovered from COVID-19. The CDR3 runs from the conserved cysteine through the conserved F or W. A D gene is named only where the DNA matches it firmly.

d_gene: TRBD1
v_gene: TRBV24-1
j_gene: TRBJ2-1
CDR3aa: CATSAPDRVNEQFF

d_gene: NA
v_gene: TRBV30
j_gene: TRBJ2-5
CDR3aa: CAWRQGEGSGETQYF

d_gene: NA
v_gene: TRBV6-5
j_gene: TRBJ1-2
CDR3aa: CASSSTYTGGYTF

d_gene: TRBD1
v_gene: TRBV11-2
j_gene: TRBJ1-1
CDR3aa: CASSYDRGYTEAFF

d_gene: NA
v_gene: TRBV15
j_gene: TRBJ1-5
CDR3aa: CATSTITTALNQPQHF

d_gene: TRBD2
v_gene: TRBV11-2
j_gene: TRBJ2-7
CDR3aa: CASSWTSGSSYEQYF

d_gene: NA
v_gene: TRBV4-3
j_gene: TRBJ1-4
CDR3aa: CASSPREAAAEKLFF

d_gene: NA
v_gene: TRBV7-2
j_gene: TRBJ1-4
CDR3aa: CASRLRRDEKLFF

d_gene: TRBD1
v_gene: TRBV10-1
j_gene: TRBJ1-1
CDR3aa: CASSEQGWTEAFF

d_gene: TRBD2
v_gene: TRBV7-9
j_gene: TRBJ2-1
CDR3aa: CASSLGASGRVNEQFF

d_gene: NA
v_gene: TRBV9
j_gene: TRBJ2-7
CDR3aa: CASSVGLRGYEQYF

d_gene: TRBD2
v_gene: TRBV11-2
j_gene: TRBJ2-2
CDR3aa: CASSPGLSTGELFF

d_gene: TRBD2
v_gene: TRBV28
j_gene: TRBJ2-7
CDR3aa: CASSQGTSGIWAYEQYF

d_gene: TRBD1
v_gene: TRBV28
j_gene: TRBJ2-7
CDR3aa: CASSFLGQGAVEQYF

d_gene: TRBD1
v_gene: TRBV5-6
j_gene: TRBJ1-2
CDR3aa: CASSSLTGSIGYTF

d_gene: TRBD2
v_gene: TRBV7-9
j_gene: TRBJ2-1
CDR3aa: CASSSGLAGDEQFF

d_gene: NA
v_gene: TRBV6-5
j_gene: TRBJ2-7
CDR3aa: CASRRGASTYEQYF

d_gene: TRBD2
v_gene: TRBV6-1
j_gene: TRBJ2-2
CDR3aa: CASSEMGEGTGELFF

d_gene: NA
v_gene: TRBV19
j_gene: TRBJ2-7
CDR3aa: CASSIRSGATYEQYF

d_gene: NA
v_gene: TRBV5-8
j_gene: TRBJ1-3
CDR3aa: CASSLDSGSGNTIYF

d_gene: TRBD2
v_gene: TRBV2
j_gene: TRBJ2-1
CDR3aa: CASRSRLAGQQFF

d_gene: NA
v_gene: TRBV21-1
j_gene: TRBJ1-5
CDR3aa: CASSPRQGSDNQPQHF

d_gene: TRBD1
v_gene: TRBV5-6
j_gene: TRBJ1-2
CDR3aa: CASSLGGQVRYGYTF

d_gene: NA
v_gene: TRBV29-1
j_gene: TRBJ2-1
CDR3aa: CSVEGPGLGGNEQFF

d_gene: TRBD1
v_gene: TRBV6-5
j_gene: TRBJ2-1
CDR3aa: CASAPGTVLFNEQFF

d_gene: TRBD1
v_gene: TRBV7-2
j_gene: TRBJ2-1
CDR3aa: CASSLTGTGGAVEQFF

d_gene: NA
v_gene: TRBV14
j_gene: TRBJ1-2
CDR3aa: CASSPFTGGYTF